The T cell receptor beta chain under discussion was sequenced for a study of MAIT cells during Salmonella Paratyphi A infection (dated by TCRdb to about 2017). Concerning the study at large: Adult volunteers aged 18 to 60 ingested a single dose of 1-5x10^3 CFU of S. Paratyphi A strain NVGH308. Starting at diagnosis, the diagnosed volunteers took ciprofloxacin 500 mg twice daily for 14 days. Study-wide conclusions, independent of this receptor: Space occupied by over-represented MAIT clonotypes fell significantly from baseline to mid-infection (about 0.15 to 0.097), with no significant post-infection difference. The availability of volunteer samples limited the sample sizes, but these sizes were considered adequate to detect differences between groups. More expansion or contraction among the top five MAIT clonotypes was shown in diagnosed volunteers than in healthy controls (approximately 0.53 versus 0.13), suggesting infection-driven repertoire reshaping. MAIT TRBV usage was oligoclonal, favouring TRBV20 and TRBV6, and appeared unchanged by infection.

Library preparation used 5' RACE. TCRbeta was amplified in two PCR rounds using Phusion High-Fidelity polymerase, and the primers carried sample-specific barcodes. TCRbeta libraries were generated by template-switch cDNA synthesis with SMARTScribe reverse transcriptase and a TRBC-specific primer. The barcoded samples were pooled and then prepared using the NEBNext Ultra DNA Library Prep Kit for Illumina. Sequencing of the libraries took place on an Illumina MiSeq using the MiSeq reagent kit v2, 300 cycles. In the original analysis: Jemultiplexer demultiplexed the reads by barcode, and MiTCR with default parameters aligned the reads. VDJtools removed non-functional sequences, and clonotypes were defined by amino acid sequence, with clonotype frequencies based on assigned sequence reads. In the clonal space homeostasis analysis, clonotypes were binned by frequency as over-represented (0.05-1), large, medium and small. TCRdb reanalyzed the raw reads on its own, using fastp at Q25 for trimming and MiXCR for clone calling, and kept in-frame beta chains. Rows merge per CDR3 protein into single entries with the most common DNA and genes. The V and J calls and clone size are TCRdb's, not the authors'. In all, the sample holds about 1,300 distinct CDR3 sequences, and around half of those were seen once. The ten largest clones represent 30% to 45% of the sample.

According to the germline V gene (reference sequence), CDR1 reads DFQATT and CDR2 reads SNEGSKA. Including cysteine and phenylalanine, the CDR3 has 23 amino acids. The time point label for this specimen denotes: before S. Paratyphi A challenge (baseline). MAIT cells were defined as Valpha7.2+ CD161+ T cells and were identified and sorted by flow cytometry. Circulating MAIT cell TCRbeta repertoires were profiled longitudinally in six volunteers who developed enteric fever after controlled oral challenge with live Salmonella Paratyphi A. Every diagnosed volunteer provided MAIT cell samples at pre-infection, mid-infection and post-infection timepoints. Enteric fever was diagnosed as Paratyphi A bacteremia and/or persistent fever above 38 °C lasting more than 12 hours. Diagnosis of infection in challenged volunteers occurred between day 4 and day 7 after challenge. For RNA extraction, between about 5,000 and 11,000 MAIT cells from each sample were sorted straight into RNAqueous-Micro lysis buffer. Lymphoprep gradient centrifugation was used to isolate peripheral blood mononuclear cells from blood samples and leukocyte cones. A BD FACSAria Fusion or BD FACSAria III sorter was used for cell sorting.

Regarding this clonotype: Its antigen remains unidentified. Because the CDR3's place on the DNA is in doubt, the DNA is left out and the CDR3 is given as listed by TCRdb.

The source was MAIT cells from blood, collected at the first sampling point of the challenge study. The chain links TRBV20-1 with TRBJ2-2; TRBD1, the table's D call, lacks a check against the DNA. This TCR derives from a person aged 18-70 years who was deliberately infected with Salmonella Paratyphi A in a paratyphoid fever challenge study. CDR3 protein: CSAPPTAVPDGYTFGSGTGELFF.